Below, 28 T cell receptor beta chains from the same sample are listed, as sequenced in a study of T cell changes during pregnancy in multiple sclerosis. Sequenced by immunoSEQ multiplex PCR; TCRdb stores in-frame clones only, minus some. This sample has 65,000 to 80,000 clones, with over 80% found just once. Sample: peripheral blood, taken in the first trimester of pregnancy. Receptor source: a female donor with multiple sclerosis, enrolled in a pregnancy study.

This chain uses TRBV11-2 with TRBJ1-1; D remains ambiguous. The V and J ends lost 0 bases and 5 bases respectively, with 7 bases between them. Germline loops: CDR1 SGHAT, CDR2 FQNNGV. CDR3 length: 13 residues. In DNA form, the CDR3 reads TGTGCCAGCAGCTTAGATTCGGGGACTGAAGCTTTCTTT. Translating it yields CASSLDSGTEAFF. The whole variable domain, remainder taken from reference TRBV11-2 and TRBJ1-1, is EAGVAQSPRYKIIEKRQSVAFWCNPISGHATLYWYQQILGQGPKLLIQFQNNGVVDDSQLPKDRFSAERLKGVDSTLKIQPAKLEDSAVYLCASSLDSGTEAFFGQGTRLTVV.

This chain joins TRBV7-2 and TRBJ1-2; a weak D match, TRBD1 (6 bases). Trimming stripped 5 bases from V and 2 bases from J, with 12 bases between. CDR1 SGHTA and CDR2 FQGNSA come from the germline V gene. The CDR3 runs 14 residues. CDR3 protein: CASSHDRFNYGYTF. The CDR3 DNA reads as TGTGCCAGCAGCCACGACAGGTTCAACTATGGCTACACCTTC.

This sequence joins TRBV4-3 and TRBJ1-2, with D perhaps TRBD1 (5 bases). Germline CDR1 is LGHNA and CDR2 is YSLEER. Trimming cost V 0 bases and J 4 bases, with 15 bases left between them. The CDR3 is 16 amino acids. CDR3 protein: CASSQESGTSFYGYTF. CDR3 nucleotide sequence: TGCGCCAGCAGCCAAGAGTCCGGGACTTCCTTCTATGGCTACACCTTC.

The rearrangement joins TRBV5-1 to TRBJ2-7; 12 bases fit TRBD1. The CDR3 covers 15 residues. J gave up 3 bases and V 3 bases, and 4 bases lay outside the gene matches. CDR1 and CDR2 (germline): SGHRS, YFSETQ. The CDR3 region is CASSSGQGAFYEQYF. The DNA of the CDR3 is TGCGCCAGCAGCTCGGGACAGGGGGCATTCTACGAGCAGTACTTC.

This sequence joins TRBV2 and TRBJ2-3, with D hard to call. The CDR3 length is 12 residues. V was clipped by 5 bases and J by 0 bases, with 3 bases between them. Looked up from germline, CDR1 is SNHLY and CDR2 is FYNNEI. This CDR3 reads CASSYSTDTQYF. CDR3 DNA: TGTGCCAGCAGTTATAGCACAGATACGCAGTATTTT. Filled out from reference TRBV2 and TRBJ2-3, the complete variable domain reads EPEVTQTPSHQVTQMGQEVILRCVPISNHLYFYWYRQILGQKVEFLVSFYNNEISEKSEIFDDQFSVERPDGSNFTLKIRSTKLEDSAMYFCASSYSTDTQYFGPGTRLTVL.

This chain joins TRBV7-3 and TRBJ2-5, with TRBD2 identical over 8 bases. Germline V gives CDR1 SGHTA, CDR2 FQGTGA. The CDR3 runs to 15 residues. J gave up 5 bases and V 2 bases, and 7 bases lay outside the gene matches. CDR3 sequence: CASSLGGTRSETQYF. The CDR3 DNA reads as TGTGCCAGCAGCTTAGGAGGGACTAGAAGTGAGACCCAGTACTTC.

The chain links TRBV19 to TRBJ1-1; TRBD1 matches 7 bases. The CDR3 runs 14 residues. CDR1 is LNHDA, CDR2 SQIVND, per germline (reference sequence). Trimming cost V 6 bases and J 2 bases; bases outside gene matches: 6. DNA of the CDR3: TGTGCCAGTAGGACAGGGTTTGCCAACACTGAAGCTTTCTTT. Amino acid sequence: CASRTGFANTEAFF.

The V and J genes are TRBV30 and TRBJ2-6; no clear D. Trimming took 0 bases from V and 1 from J, leaving 7 bases between them. The length of the CDR3 is 15 residues. Germline assignment: CDR1 GTSNPN and CDR2 SVGIG (reference sequence). The CDR3 region is CAWSVLWSGANVLTF. CDR3 DNA: TGTGCCTGGAGTGTACTTTGGTCTGGGGCCAACGTCCTGACTTTC.

The genes are TRBV13 and TRBJ1-5; D is uncertain. The CDR3 sequence is 14 residues long. V was cut by 1 base and J by 2 bases, with 6 bases left in between. Germline values: CDR1 PRHDT, CDR2 FYEKMQ (reference sequence). CDR3 nucleotide sequence: TGTGCCAGCAGCTTAGCGGGAGGCAATCAGCCCCAGCATTTT. Translated: CASSLAGGNQPQHF.

This clone has only a few counts. V is TRBV6-4 and J is TRBJ2-2, with a possible D match to TRBD2 (5 bases). The ends were cut back, 2 bases at V and 1 base at J, with 5 bases in the middle. The CDR3 has 14 residues. Germline loops: CDR1 MRHNA, CDR2 SNTAGT. The CDR3 nucleotides are TGTGCCAGCAGTGACGGAGGGAACACCGGGGAGCTGTTTTTT. The encoded protein is CASSDGGNTGELFF.

The chain recombines TRBV25-1 with TRBJ1-1, with a weak D call TRBD1 (6 bases). This CDR3 contains 16 residues. V was cut by 4 bases and J by 0 bases, with 15 bases left in between. Germline lookup yields CDR1 MGHDK and CDR2 SYGVNS. The CDR3 sequence: CASSGGRGTLNTEAFF. CDR3 DNA: TGTGCCAGCAGTGGCGGCAGGGGAACCTTGAACACTGAAGCTTTCTTT.

V usage is TRBV6-6 and J usage is TRBJ2-2, with D perhaps matching TRBD2 (6 bases). V was clipped by 4 bases and J by 5 bases, with 8 bases between them. Per the germline V gene, CDR1 is MNHNY and CDR2 is SVGAGI (reference sequence). The CDR3 has 13 residues. CDR3 DNA: TGTGCCAGCAGTTGGGACTCTACCGGGGAGCTGTTTTTT. This sequence encodes CASSWDSTGELFF.

The J gene is TRBJ2-7, the V gene TRBV11-2; D possibly corresponds to TRBD1 (6 bases). The CDR3 is made up of 16 amino acids. V lost 5 bases and J 0 bases, leaving 17 bases between the germline ends. Germline V gives CDR1 SGHAT, CDR2 FQNNGV. CDR3 coding DNA: TGTGCCAGCAGCCAGCTCCGGGACATAAGCTCCTACGAGCAGTACTTC. Amino acid sequence: CASSQLRDISSYEQYF.

This clone was counted only a few times. The chain is built from TRBV6-6 and TRBJ1-1; 8 bases line up with TRBD1. Germline CDR1 is MNHNY and CDR2 is SVGAGI (reference sequence). V shed 6 bases, J shed 0 bases, and the junction held 6 bases outside the gene matches. CDR3 length: 15 residues. The CDR3 loop reads CASSTPGQVNTEAFF. In DNA form, the CDR3 reads TGTGCCAGCAGCACTCCGGGACAGGTGAACACTGAAGCTTTCTTT.

The chain combines TRBV7-9 with TRBJ2-3; 15 bases are shared with TRBD2. The CDR3 covers 16 residues. Trimming removed 5 bases from V and 3 bases from J; junction bases left unmatched: 3. CDR1 SEHNR and CDR2 FQNEAQ come from the germline V gene (reference sequence). CDR3 sequence: CASSVGTSGGTDTQYF. CDR3 coding DNA: TGTGCCAGCAGCGTCGGGACTAGCGGGGGGACAGATACGCAGTATTTT.

The rearrangement links TRBV7-2 to TRBJ2-2; the D gene is possibly TRBD1 (6 bases). Germline V gene sequence: CDR1 SGHTA, CDR2 FQGNSA. The V end lost 10 bases, the J end lost 5 bases, and 20 bases lay between the germline ends. This CDR3 spans 15 amino acids. CDR3 sequence reads: CANPGPQGWTGELFF. The DNA of the CDR3 is TGTGCCAACCCCGGGCCACAGGGTTGGACCGGGGAGCTGTTTTTT.

V is TRBV9 and J is TRBJ2-1, with TRBD2 identical over 10 bases. Germline values: CDR1 SGDLS, CDR2 YYNGEE. The junction had 6 bases not matched to a gene; V was cut back by 1 base and J by 5 bases. This CDR3 spans 16 amino acids. CDR3 amino acids: CASSVNKRGGHNEQFF. Written as DNA, the CDR3 is TGTGCCAGCAGCGTAAATAAGCGGGGGGGCCACAATGAGCAGTTCTTC.

In the case of this clone: Compared with germline, one end of the junction differs, possibly owing to a read error. The chain employs TRBV5-1 and TRBJ1-3; D gene uncertain. CDR3 length equals 16 residues. Germline V gives CDR1 SGHRS, CDR2 YFSETQ. This CDR3 is CASSLASGEPGNTIYF. DNA of the CDR3: TGCGCCAGCAGCTTGGCCTCCGGGGAGCCTGGGAACACCATATATTTT.

The rearrangement joins TRBV27 to TRBJ1-1; weak D call: TRBD1 (6 bases). The V gene's germline CDR1 is MNHEY and CDR2 SMNVEV (reference sequence). Trimming took off 5 bases at V and 5 bases at J, with 18 bases between the two ends. There are 15 residues in the CDR3. CDR3 bases: TGTGCCAGCAGTCCCGTTGACAGGTTGGGAACTGAAGCTTTCTTT. It codes for CASSPVDRLGTEAFF.

This chain links TRBV7-6 with TRBJ1-2; D might be TRBD1 (6 bases). The CDR3 consists of 12 residues. Germline lookup yields CDR1 SGHVS and CDR2 FNYEAQ. Trimming cost V 5 bases and J 8 bases, with 12 bases left between them. The CDR3 region has the DNA TGTGCCAGCAGCCAGCAGGGGCGAGGCTACACCTTC. This gives the protein CASSQQGRGYTF.

V is TRBV5-4 and J is TRBJ2-7, with TRBD1 identical over 9 bases. The germline V gene encodes CDR1 SGHNT and CDR2 YYREEE (reference sequence). Trimming cost V 5 bases and J 1 base; bases outside gene matches: 16. The CDR3 length is 18 residues. The CDR3 DNA reads as TGTGCCAGCAGTCCAACAGGGGGCGCCCCTGTGAGGTCCTACGAGCAGTACTTC. It encodes CASSPTGGAPVRSYEQYF.

Here the CDR3 reads CASSPVGGSGNTIYF. CDR3 in DNA: TGTGCCAGTAGCCCGGTGGGGGGCTCTGGAAACACCATATATTTT. The chain uses TRBV19 and TRBJ1-3; TRBD1 might be the D (5 bases). The CDR3 has 15 residues. Germline-derived CDR1 and CDR2 are LNHDA and SQIVND (reference sequence). V lost 6 bases and J 0 bases, leaving 12 bases between the germline ends.

The chain combines TRBV7-9 with TRBJ2-7, with 8 bases identical to TRBD1. The CDR3 contains 16 residues. V lost 4 bases to trimming and J lost 5 bases; unmatched junction nucleotides: 13. In germline, CDR1 is SEHNR, CDR2 FQNEAQ (reference sequence). CDR3 coding DNA: TGTGCCAGCAGCTCGGCAACCTCGTCAGGGGGCCACGAGCAGTACTTC. Amino acids: CASSSATSSGGHEQYF.

The sample holds one count of this clone. The chain employs TRBV13 and TRBJ1-1, with a possible D match to TRBD1 (6 bases). The CDR3 is 15 amino acids. Between the trimmed V and J ends, which lost 0 bases and 6 bases, there was a span of 14 bases. Germline values: CDR1 PRHDT, CDR2 FYEKMQ (reference sequence). The CDR3, as DNA: TGTGCCAGCAGCTTAGGCCGTAGGGGGTCGGCTGAAGCTTTCTTT. It specifies CASSLGRRGSAEAFF.

V is TRBV7-6 and J is TRBJ1-1; D might be TRBD1 (6 bases). The germline V gene encodes CDR1 SGHVS and CDR2 FNYEAQ. V shed 1 base and J shed 3 bases, with 9 bases lying between them. The CDR3 has 14 residues. The DNA of the CDR3 is TGTGCCAGCAGCTTAGGTCCAGGGGACACTGAAGCTTTCTTT. It codes for CASSLGPGDTEAFF.

CDR3 in DNA: TGTGCCAGCACCCCGGACGGGGGAAGAGAGACCCAGTACTTC. Protein: CASTPDGGRETQYF. The rearrangement uses TRBV5-4 and TRBJ2-5, with TRBD2 as a possible D gene (6 bases). V was clipped by 6 bases and J by 4 bases, with 16 bases between them. Germline V gene sequence: CDR1 SGHNT, CDR2 YYREEE (reference sequence). CDR3 size: 14 residues.

The J gene is TRBJ2-5, the V gene TRBV9, with D possibly being TRBD2 (5 bases). The germline gives CDR1 SGDLS, CDR2 YYNGEE. CDR3 length: 14 residues. Trimming took 4 bases from V and 2 from J, leaving 12 bases between them. Here the CDR3 reads CASSSGRRQETQYF. The CDR3 DNA sequence: TGTGCCAGCAGCTCGGGAAGGCGGCAAGAGACCCAGTACTTC.

The chain joins TRBV5-1 to TRBJ1-1, with 9 bases aligning to TRBD1. From germline, CDR1 is SGHRS and CDR2 YFSETQ. The length of the CDR3 is 15 residues. The J segment lost 2 bases and the V segment lost 5 bases, leaving 7 bases of the junction unmatched. CDR3 nucleotides: TGCGCCAGCAGTTATATGGGACAGGGTAACACTGAAGCTTTCTTT. Translated, it gives CASSYMGQGNTEAFF. Filled out from reference TRBV5-1 and TRBJ1-1, the complete variable domain reads KAGVTQTPRYLIKTRGQQVTLSCSPISGHRSVSWYQQTPGQGLQFLFEYFSETQRNKGNFPGRFSGRQFSNSRSEMNVSTLELGDSALYLCASSYMGQGNTEAFFGQGTRLTVV.